These T cell receptor beta chains were read from a single sample in a study of blood T cells in healthy people across ages. TCRdb re-called the 5' RACE reads through MiXCR, storing one row per CDR3 protein. Of roughly 800,000 distinct CDR3 sequences in the sample, 55% to 75% were seen once. The source material was blood. All receptors come from a man aged 25-45 years in good health. CDR3s leave out the opening cysteine and the closing phenylalanine or tryptophan.

TRBV20-1	TRBJ2-1	SASWQGNEQF
TRBV6-2/TRBV6-3	TRBJ2-7	ASSYPGLSYEQY
TRBV21-1	TRBJ2-7	ASSKDREGTSYEQY
TRBV4-2	TRBJ1-1	ASSQDLLGQGSTEAF
TRBV7-9	TRBJ2-5	ASNPDPAGETQY
TRBV6-2/TRBV6-3	-	ASKSLLPNEQY
TRBV27	-	ASSPGLFGYEQY
TRBV2	TRBJ2-3	ASGARGHTDTQY
TRBV20-1	TRBJ2-7	SAREVRGVASEQY
TRBV3-1	TRBJ2-7	ASSQAWREQY
TRBV7-9	TRBJ2-2	ASSLGAVDTGELF
TRBV29-1	TRBJ2-1	SVVGGRYKYNEQF
TRBV20-1	TRBJ1-5	SASGATYQPQH
TRBV24-1	TRBJ1-5	ATSEGVYSNQPQH
TRBV12-3/TRBV12-4	TRBJ2-1	ASSYLAPEQF
TRBV6-5	-	ASSYLGVEVYEQY
TRBV5-1	TRBJ2-5	ASSLSQPGSQETQY
TRBV7-9	TRBJ2-3	ASSGSGSRDTTDTQY
TRBV20-1	TRBJ1-1	SAVPDREAF
TRBV20-1	TRBJ2-5	SARGTRRGRDEETQY
TRBV5-1	TRBJ1-5	ASSPGGTADGQPQH
TRBV29-1	TRBJ2-7	SVESASSYEQY
TRBV7-9	TRBJ2-5	ASSLEIRTGAEETQY
TRBV29-1	-	SVGRLAGHNEQY
TRBV18	TRBJ2-7	ASSQTSVYEQY
TRBV20-1	-	SARGTRGETQY
TRBV6-6	TRBJ2-1	ASNQGGAPYNEQF
TRBV20-1	TRBJ2-1	SARNFVSKGQYNEQF
TRBV6-1	TRBJ1-5	ASSEEGTGGWGQPQH
TRBV9	TRBJ2-3	ASSARLRVPDTQY
TRBV20-1	TRBJ1-2	SANGLPEGYT
TRBV28	TRBJ1-4	ASSPHSTPNEKLF
TRBV7-2	TRBJ2-7	ASSLSLTSATSSYEQY
TRBV28	TRBJ2-7	ASKPGQPPYEQY
TRBV6-5	-	ASSYSLTGGSYEQY
TRBV3-1	TRBJ2-3	ASSQASGGPDTQY
TRBV7-9	TRBJ2-5	ASSPPTGDKTQY
TRBV18	TRBJ1-6	ASKQGMDSPLH
TRBV5-1	TRBJ2-3	ASSLDQGQRSTDTQY
TRBV10-3	TRBJ2-3	ATLFGAGSTDTQY
TRBV5-6	TRBJ1-2	ASSWGDRANGYT
TRBV9	TRBJ2-6	ASSAQGSGANVLT
TRBV9	TRBJ1-2	ASSQVGGGHYGYT
TRBV4-2	TRBJ2-1	ASSSPSGTEQF
TRBV7-9	TRBJ2-6	ASSGWRLGANVLT
TRBV4-2	TRBJ1-2	ASSQDSQGNYGYT
TRBV7-9	TRBJ2-1	ASRVAGGPNSEQF
TRBV20-1	TRBJ2-4	SAEALAGVKNIQY
TRBV3-1	TRBJ2-3	ASSQGGWGAVDTQY
TRBV7-2	-	ASSLAGGVIYEQY
TRBV7-2	TRBJ2-1	ASGENEQF
TRBV29-1	TRBJ2-7	SVRTDRSPYEQY
TRBV6-2/TRBV6-3	TRBJ1-4	ASSYSGGGVEKLF